Sequencing of this T cell receptor (beta chain) was carried out in a study of shared clonotypes between healthy human individuals. CDR3 length: 14 amino acids. V was pared by 4 bases and J by 2 bases, with 12 bases between. CDR1 and CDR2 (germline): SGHDT, YYEEEE. CD8 memory was a combination that joined CD45RO+ cells with CCR7-negative CD45RA+ TemRA cells. Some clones are missing from TCRdb's copy, which holds only in-frame ones; the method was immunoSEQ multiplex PCR. The table lists roughly 110,000 clones, roughly 70% of them singletons. This rearrangement joins TRBV5-6 to TRBJ1-1; TRBD1 might be the D (5 bases). This TCR was sampled from a woman under 40 in good health. Specimen: memory CD8+ T cells sorted from blood. The sample's subset: CD45RO+ cells pooled with CCR7-negative TemRA cells. The CDR3 here is CASSGVGANTEAFF. The CDR3 DNA sequence: TGTGCCAGCAGCGGAGTTGGGGCAAACACTGAAGCTTTCTTT.